These 9 T cell receptor beta chains came from one sample sequenced in a study of shared clonotypes between healthy human individuals (dated by TCRdb to 2020 to 2021). The library was built by means of the immunoSEQ multiplex PCR assay. Sourced from immuneACCESS, this table was stored by TCRdb with only in-frame sequences that have V and J called. A share of the clones is absent; for the studies checked, an unresolved V gene accounts for under half, and the remainder has no known explanation. The sample table shows about 580,000 clones, and 95% to 98% are seen once. The top ten constitute roughly 0.29% of the sample. For the CD8 naive samples, CD45RO-negative cells were positively selected for CCR7, yielding a CD45RA+CCR7+ population from which TemRA cells were excluded. The sequenced sample was naive CD8+ T cells sorted from blood. The cell subset or site label of this sample denotes: CD45RA+CCR7+. Source of these receptors: a young man in good health.

The chain links TRBV4-1 to TRBJ2-7; 9 bases line up with TRBD2. CDR1 MGHRA and CDR2 YSYEKL come from the germline V gene. This CDR3 comprises 18 residues. V trimming: 3 bases; J trimming: 3 bases; junction bases outside the gene matches: 15. The CDR3 DNA reads as TGCGCCAGCAGCCACCGCCCCAGGGAGCCTAGCGGGATCTACGAGCAGTACTTC. Its translation: CASSHRPREPSGIYEQYF.

This chain's CDR3 is CASSLTPSGTYEQYF. The CDR3 bases are TGTGCCAGCAGTTTAACTCCTAGCGGGACCTACGAGCAGTACTTC. The chain links TRBV6-5 to TRBJ2-7; 9 nucleotides match TRBD2. The CDR3 loop spans 15 amino acids. J gave up 2 bases and V 4 bases, and 6 bases lay outside the gene matches. Germline V lookup: CDR1 MNHEY, CDR2 SVGAGI.

The J gene is TRBJ2-1, the V gene TRBV28; TRBD2 agrees at 11 bases. J was trimmed by 4 bases and V by 5 bases; bases with no gene match: 7. The CDR3 covers 16 residues. The germline V gene encodes CDR1 MDHEN and CDR2 SYDVKM. This CDR3 is CASSLLAGDTYNEQFF. CDR3 DNA: TGTGCCAGCAGTCTACTAGCGGGAGATACTTACAATGAGCAGTTCTTC.

This chain connects TRBV6-4 to TRBJ2-1, with D tentatively TRBD2 (5 bases). V was clipped by 4 bases and J by 6 bases, with 16 bases between them. The CDR3 loop spans 15 amino acids. CDR1 and CDR2 from the germline V gene are MRHNA and SNTAGT. This CDR3 is CASSAVGSRPNEQFF. CDR3 in DNA: TGTGCCAGCAGTGCCGTTGGGAGTAGGCCCAATGAGCAGTTCTTC.

The chain uses TRBV5-1 and TRBJ2-1, with a weak D call TRBD1 (6 bases). The CDR3 has 15 amino acids. Deletions cut 4 bases from V and 0 bases from J, with 11 bases between. In germline, CDR1 is SGHRS, CDR2 YFSETQ. CDR3: CASSPQGRSYNEQFF. The DNA for the CDR3 is TGCGCCAGCAGCCCACAGGGTCGCTCCTACAATGAGCAGTTCTTC. Complete variable domain (other parts from reference TRBV5-1 and TRBJ2-1): KAGVTQTPRYLIKTRGQQVTLSCSPISGHRSVSWYQQTPGQGLQFLFEYFSETQRNKGNFPGRFSGRQFSNSRSEMNVSTLELGDSALYLCASSPQGRSYNEQFFGPGTRLTVL.

J is TRBJ2-7 and V is TRBV11-2; D is undetermined. The CDR3 totals 14 residues. Trimming left V 0 bases short and J 3 bases short, with 9 bases between. Germline CDR1 SGHAT, CDR2 FQNNGV. The CDR3 is CASSLEGGNYEQYF. The CDR3 nucleotides are TGTGCCAGCAGCTTAGAGGGTGGGAACTACGAGCAGTACTTC. The whole variable domain, filled in from reference TRBV11-2 and TRBJ2-7, reads EAGVAQSPRYKIIEKRQSVAFWCNPISGHATLYWYQQILGQGPKLLIQFQNNGVVDDSQLPKDRFSAERLKGVDSTLKIQPAKLEDSAVYLCASSLEGGNYEQYFGPGTRLTVT.

J is TRBJ1-1 and V is TRBV25-1; tentatively, D is TRBD1 (5 bases). Germline V gene sequence: CDR1 MGHDK, CDR2 SYGVNS. V lost 2 bases and J lost 10, with 8 bases in between. CDR3 length equals 11 residues. The CDR3 nucleotides are TGTGCCAGCAGTGAAGGGGGGGGAGCTTTCTTT. Amino acids: CASSEGGGAFF.

V and J are TRBV7-2 and TRBJ2-7; D may correspond to TRBD1 or TRBD2 (5 bases each). Deletions cut 5 bases from V and 0 bases from J, with 11 bases between. Germline values: CDR1 SGHTA, CDR2 FQGNSA. This CDR3 contains 14 residues. The CDR3 sequence is CASSREQDSYEQYF. In DNA form, the CDR3 reads TGTGCCAGCAGCCGGGAACAGGACTCCTACGAGCAGTACTTC.

The J gene is TRBJ2-7, the V gene TRBV9, with 7 bases matching TRBD1. Germline CDR1 is SGDLS and CDR2 is YYNGEE. The CDR3 is made up of 13 amino acids. Trimming took 4 bases from V and 2 from J; bases not matched to a gene: 3. The CDR3 DNA reads as TGTGCCAGCAGCCTAGGGACAGCCTACGAGCAGTACTTC. Translating it yields CASSLGTAYEQYF. Combining the CDR3 with reference TRBV9 and TRBJ2-7 gives the whole variable domain DSGVTQTPKHLITATGQRVTLRCSPRSGDLSVYWYQQSLDQGLQFLIQYYNGEERAKGNILERFSAQQFPDLHSELNLSSLELGDSALYFCASSLGTAYEQYFGPGTRLTVT.